The rows below give T cell receptor beta chains drawn from one sample of a study of blood T cell repertoires in COVID-19. Repertoires were generated with immunoSEQ multiplex PCR, while TCRdb's copy carries only in-frame clones and drops some. In the table there are under 150,000 clones, 65% to 85% of which are singletons. Sequences were obtained from peripheral blood. The receptors were gathered from a man in his forties or fifties with active or convalescent COVID-19. Both conserved end residues are trimmed from each CDR3. D genes are given only for firm matches. Clone size is stated in some rows and not others, as once, few, many or a class when expanded.

11 | once | TRBJ1-4 | TRBV7-9 | - | ASSLASVEKLF
13 | - | TRBJ1-1 | TRBV18 | TRBD1 | ASPPPGQINTEAF
11 | - | TRBJ2-7 | TRBV11-2 | - | ASSLDRSYEQY
13 | - | TRBJ2-5 | TRBV9 | TRBD1 | ASSARQGLQETQY
13 | - | TRBJ1-6 | TRBV16 | TRBD1 | ASSQWDRGNSPLH
13 | few | TRBJ1-6 | TRBV27 | TRBD1 | ASRTTGGLNSPLH
10 | - | TRBJ2-7 | TRBV7-8 | - | ASTSGSYEQY
12 | few | TRBJ1-6 | TRBV19 | TRBD1 | ASRPGTANSPLH
15 | - | TRBJ1-4 | TRBV27 | - | ASSLLMPTGLNEKLF
14 | - | TRBJ2-3 | TRBV5-8 | - | ASSPWTAGSTDTQY
13 | - | TRBJ1-1 | TRBV15 | TRBD1 | ATSWDRGRNPEAF
13 | once | TRBJ1-2 | TRBV5-5 | - | ASSPSAGVDYGYT
13 | - | TRBJ2-5 | TRBV19 | - | ASSIRGSSSKTQY
10 | - | TRBJ2-2 | TRBV6-5 | - | ASAREAGELF
11 | - | TRBJ1-2 | TRBV6-1 | - | ASSEGTVYGYT
12 | - | TRBJ2-7 | TRBV5-6 | - | ASSLGQASYEQY
13 | - | TRBJ1-4 | TRBV7-9 | - | ASSLGAGVVEKLF
13 | - | TRBJ2-7 | TRBV6-4 | - | ASRKEGGTTYEQY
12 | - | TRBJ1-4 | TRBV6-6 | TRBD1 | ASRDRANNEKLF
14 | - | TRBJ1-3 | TRBV7-9 | - | ASSPASLFSGNTIY
12 | once | TRBJ1-4 | TRBV24-1 | TRBD1 | ATSEGQGGEKLF
14 | once | TRBJ1-3 | TRBV5-8 | TRBD1 | ASSLEGTVSGNTIY
13 | - | TRBJ2-1 | TRBV7-3 | - | ASSLPGRGYNEQF
13 | once | TRBJ2-3 | TRBV5-1 | - | ASSLGGSSTDTQY
10 | - | TRBJ1-1 | TRBV29-1 | - | SVSQGATEAF
12 | few | TRBJ2-7 | TRBV7-6 | TRBD2 | ASSLGLAGYEQY
12 | - | TRBJ1-2 | TRBV9 | - | ASSVTGGAGGYT
13 | - | TRBJ2-3 | TRBV2 | TRBD1 | ASSDRGPNTDTQY
13 | once | TRBJ2-1 | TRBV28 | TRBD1 | ASSSRQGGYNEQF
13 | few | TRBJ2-6 | TRBV19 | - | ASSILVPGANVLT
11 | - | TRBJ2-5 | TRBV19 | - | ASSSGGQETQY
11 | - | TRBJ2-1 | TRBV28 | - | ASSPRGHPEQF
11 | - | TRBJ1-5 | TRBV29-1 | - | SVGAGMGQPQH
14 | - | TRBJ2-1 | TRBV9 | TRBD1 | ASSIKGQGADNEQF
13 | - | TRBJ2-5 | TRBV24-1 | TRBD2 | ATSDPPRGEETQY
9 | - | TRBJ1-1 | TRBV29-1 | - | SVGQRIEAF
11 | - | TRBJ1-6 | TRBV11-3 | - | ASSLESSSPLH
14 | once | TRBJ2-7 | TRBV5-1 | TRBD2 | ASSFLGGGRGDEQY
16 | once | TRBJ2-2 | TRBV6-2/TRBV6-3 | TRBD2 | ASSYSKAGARATGELF
12 | - | TRBJ2-7 | TRBV11-3 | TRBD1 | ASSPGQGADEQY
13 | - | TRBJ1-5 | TRBV7-9 | - | ASSFPGESNQPQH
14 | - | TRBJ1-2 | TRBV7-2 | - | ASSLGPRDLASGYT
15 | few | TRBJ2-1 | TRBV27 | TRBD2 | ASSPIEYSGGSGEQF
10 | - | TRBJ1-1 | TRBV27 | - | ASSFRGGEAF
14 | - | TRBJ1-6 | TRBV7-9 | - | ASSLFGPGENSPLH
16 | few | TRBJ1-2 | TRBV9 | - | ASSVEEPWGLVNYGYT
15 | - | TRBJ1-1 | TRBV12-5 | - | ASGLVLTDLMNTEAF
14 | - | TRBJ2-3 | TRBV25-1 | TRBD2 | ASSAGLALSTDTQY
12 | - | TRBJ2-5 | TRBV5-1 | - | ASSLERIRETQY
13 | - | TRBJ2-5 | TRBV7-3 | - | ASRSSVQSQETQY
13 | - | TRBJ2-3 | TRBV2 | - | ASMQGGGSTDTQY
13 | - | TRBJ2-7 | TRBV2 | TRBD2 | ASRTNLAGGYEQY
14 | - | TRBJ2-7 | TRBV9 | TRBD1 | ASSVTPGTGAYEQY